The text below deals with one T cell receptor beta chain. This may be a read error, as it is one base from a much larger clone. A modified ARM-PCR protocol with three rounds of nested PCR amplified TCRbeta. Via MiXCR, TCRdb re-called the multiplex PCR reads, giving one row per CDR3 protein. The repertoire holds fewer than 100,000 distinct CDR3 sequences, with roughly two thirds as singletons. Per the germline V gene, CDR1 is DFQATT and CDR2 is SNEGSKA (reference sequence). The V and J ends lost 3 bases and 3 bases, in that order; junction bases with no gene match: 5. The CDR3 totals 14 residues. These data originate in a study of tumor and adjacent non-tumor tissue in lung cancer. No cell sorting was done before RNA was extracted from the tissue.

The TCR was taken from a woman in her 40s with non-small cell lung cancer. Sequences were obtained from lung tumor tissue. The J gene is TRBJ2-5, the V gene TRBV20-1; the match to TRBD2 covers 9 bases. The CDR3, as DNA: TGCAGTGCTAGGGCTAGCGGGGACAAAGAGACCCAGTACTTC. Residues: CSARASGDKETQYF.